The 13 T cell receptor beta chains reported below all come from one sample, sequenced in a study of Graves' ophthalmopathy and Graves' hyperthyroidism. The TCR beta CDR3 regions underwent amplification from RNA transcripts. A first-round RT-PCR used HTBI primers, followed by a second-round multiplex PCR. TCRdb used MiXCR to reprocess the multiplex PCR reads, holding one entry per CDR3 protein. The top ten hold around 1.4% of the sample, which has roughly 400,000 distinct CDR3 sequences, about 16% seen once. Sequenced sample: peripheral blood. These receptors originate from a woman between 18 and 29 years old with Graves' ophthalmopathy.

This clonotype was seen ten or more times. The J gene is TRBJ2-6, the V gene TRBV28; D might be TRBD1 or TRBD2, each matching 6 bases. Germline V gives CDR1 MDHEN, CDR2 SYDVKM. There are 19 residues in the CDR3. V was trimmed by 5 bases and J by 2 bases, leaving 22 bases between them. CDR3 residues: CASSPVQGLNLAGANVLTF. As DNA, the CDR3 is TGTGCCAGCAGTCCCGTACAGGGACTGAATCTTGCTGGGGCCAACGTCCTGACTTTC.

This clonotype occurred many times. CDR3 loop: CASSLFEDPSYEQYF. In DNA, the CDR3 is TGTGCCAGCAGCTTATTTGAGGATCCCTCCTACGAGCAGTACTTC. The rearrangement joins TRBV11-2 to TRBJ2-7, with D uncertain. Trimming cost V 2 bases and J 0 bases, with 11 bases left between them. Germline CDR1 and CDR2: SGHAT and FQNNGV. The CDR3 totals 15 residues.

This clonotype came up many times. The CDR3 nucleotides read TGTGCCAGCAGCCGCGGAGGGGGGCGCGAGTGGAACACTGAAGCTTTCTTT. Translation gives CASSRGGGREWNTEAFF. This rearrangement joins TRBV7-2 to TRBJ1-1; the D gene is possibly TRBD1 (6 bases). CDR3 length equals 17 residues. Germline V gene sequence: CDR1 SGHTA, CDR2 FQGNSA. V lost 5 bases and J 1 base, leaving 20 bases between the germline ends.

This clonotype was recorded many times. CDR3 residues: CATREPRTPDDGELFF. The CDR3 region has the DNA TGTGCCACCAGAGAGCCCCGGACCCCCGATGACGGGGAGCTGTTTTTT. The V gene is TRBV24-1, the J gene TRBJ2-2; the D is unclear. Germline V gene sequence: CDR1 KGHDR, CDR2 SFDVKD. The CDR3 contains 16 residues. V lost 7 bases and J 7 bases, leaving 21 bases between the germline ends.

This clonotype was detected ten times or more. The genes are TRBV6-1 and TRBJ2-7; 10 bases agree with TRBD1. The CDR3 has 15 amino acids. Germline V gene sequence: CDR1 MNHNS, CDR2 SASEGT. V lost 11 bases to trimming and J lost 2 bases; unmatched junction nucleotides: 12. The CDR3 nucleotides are TGTGCCTGCAAATCCGGGACAGGGGTTCCCTACGAGCAGTACTTC. Amino acids: CACKSGTGVPYEQYF.

This clonotype was counted many times. V usage is TRBV28 and J usage is TRBJ2-7; D is tentatively TRBD1 or TRBD2 (5 bases each). The CDR3 sequence is 16 residues long. Trimming removed 2 bases at V and 0 bases at J, with 14 bases between. Per germline, CDR1 MDHEN and CDR2 SYDVKM. The CDR3 protein is CASSLGAGLTSYEQYF. CDR3 DNA: TGTGCCAGCAGTTTAGGGGCGGGCCTAACCTCCTACGAGCAGTACTTC.

The chain has TRBV12-3 or TRBV12-4 and TRBJ2-7, with D possibly TRBD2 on 6 matching bases. This CDR3 is 15 amino acids long. Trimming took off 2 bases at V and 4 bases at J, with 15 bases between the two ends. Here the CDR3 reads CASSLSSGSQYEQYF. DNA for the CDR3: TGTGCCAGCAGTTTATCATCCGGGAGCCAATACGAGCAGTACTTC.

This clonotype was seen many times. CDR3 DNA sequence: TGTGCCATCAGTGAGCAAGATCCCCCCTACGAGCAGTACTTC. Its translation is CAISEQDPPYEQYF. The gene calls are TRBV10-3 and TRBJ2-7; D is unclear. Trimming stripped 2 bases from V and 2 bases from J, with 10 bases between. Germline CDR1 ENHRY, CDR2 SYGVKD. The CDR3 runs 14 residues.

The sample holds many counts of this clonotype. V and J are TRBV11-2 and TRBJ2-7, with D perhaps being TRBD1 or TRBD2 (5 bases each). Between the trimmed V and J ends, which lost 2 bases and 6 bases, there was a span of 11 bases. This CDR3 has 13 amino acids. Germline assignment: CDR1 SGHAT and CDR2 FQNNGV. The CDR3 here is CASSLRVGTEQYF. As DNA, the CDR3 is TGTGCCAGCAGCTTAAGGGTGGGGACCGAGCAGTACTTC.

This clonotype has a count of ten or more. This chain connects TRBV6-5 to TRBJ1-1; 7 bases map to TRBD1. This CDR3 is built from 15 residues. J lost 0 bases, V lost 2 bases, and 3 bases had no gene match. Looked up from germline, CDR1 is MNHEY and CDR2 is SVGAGI. The CDR3 protein is CASSYGGQMNTEAFF. CDR3 DNA sequence: TGTGCCAGCAGTTACGGGGGACAGATGAACACTGAAGCTTTCTTT.

This clonotype came up many times. In DNA, the CDR3 is TGCAGTGCTAGCTCACAGGGAGTTCGCAATCAGCCCCAGCATTTT. As protein: CSASSQGVRNQPQHF. This chain joins TRBV20-1 and TRBJ1-5; maybe TRBD1 (6 bases). V lost 3 bases and J lost 2, with 14 bases in between. Germline CDR1 is DFQATT and CDR2 is SNEGSKA (reference sequence). CDR3 size: 15 residues.

This clonotype was picked up many times. V gene TRBV10-2 combines with J gene TRBJ2-7; TRBD1 might be the D (5 bases). CDR1 is WSHSY, CDR2 SAAADI, per germline. V shed 0 bases and J shed 2 bases, with 17 bases lying between them. The CDR3 extends over 17 amino acids. This CDR3 reads CASSESVGVAAAYEQYF. The CDR3, as DNA: TGCGCCAGCAGTGAGTCCGTAGGGGTAGCAGCAGCCTACGAGCAGTACTTC.

The chain links TRBV11-2 to TRBJ2-5; TRBD2 agrees at 13 bases. Germline lookup yields CDR1 SGHAT and CDR2 FQNNGV. V trimming: 5 bases; J trimming: 5 bases; junction bases outside the gene matches: 11. This CDR3 comprises 17 residues. DNA of the CDR3: TGTGCCAGCAGCGGACTAGCGGGAGCGGCCGGGAGTGAGACCCAGTACTTC. Its protein product is CASSGLAGAAGSETQYF.